This T cell receptor (beta chain) was identified in a study of T cell responses to AZD1222 COVID-19 vaccine. The ends were cut back, 4 bases at V and 0 bases at J, with 14 bases in the middle. The germline gives CDR1 SGHRS, CDR2 YFSETQ. This CDR3 is built from 16 residues. Measured with immunoSEQ multiplex PCR; TCRdb has only the in-frame clones, and not every one. Seen here are 65,000 to 85,000 clones, under 90% observed once, and the top ten hold around an eighth. The study's findings and limits: The reported proportion of spike-specific TCRs targeting unmutated variant regions was nearly half. Repertoire samples came only from after the peak T cell response.

This clone is a singleton in its sample. The target antigen is unknown. The sample in question was peripheral blood, obtained 28 days after the second AZD1222 dose. The chain has TRBV5-1 and TRBJ2-1; D is uncertain. The sequence was obtained from an adult who received the AZD1222 COVID-19 vaccine. CDR3 nucleotide sequence: TGCGCCAGCAGCCACCGGGTTCTGAGCTCCTACAATGAGCAGTTCTTC. Translating gives CASSHRVLSSYNEQFF. Using reference TRBV5-1 and TRBJ2-1 for the parts outside the CDR3, the full variable domain is KAGVTQTPRYLIKTRGQQVTLSCSPISGHRSVSWYQQTPGQGLQFLFEYFSETQRNKGNFPGRFSGRQFSNSRSEMNVSTLELGDSALYLCASSHRVLSSYNEQFFGPGTRLTVL.